These 20 T cell receptor beta chains were sequenced from one sample in a study of blood T cells in healthy people across ages (dated by TCRdb to about 2015). The receptor library was made with 5' RACE. Reads for this sample came from an Illumina HiSeq 2500. A second about 6 to 11 cycle PCR used a sample-barcoded 5' primer and a J-beta primer mix. TCRdb reran the public reads through fastp at Q25 and MiXCR, keeping productive beta chains. Each entry merges the rows of one CDR3 protein and shows their most common DNA and genes. This sample lists approximately 1.5 million distinct CDR3 sequences; roughly 32% were detected once. The ten largest account for over 9% of the sample. The specimen was blood. Receptors originate from a woman younger than 45 in good health.

The J gene is TRBJ2-1, the V gene TRBV5-1, with TRBD2 as a possible D gene (6 bases). Germline V gene lookup returns CDR1 SGHRS and CDR2 YFSETQ. The CDR3 is made up of 15 amino acids. Trimming stripped 4 bases from V and 2 bases from J, with 13 bases between. CDR3 nucleotide sequence: TGCGCCAGCAGCATCACGTGGAGGGCCTACAATGAGCAGTTCTTC. This sequence encodes CASSITWRAYNEQFF.

This chain links TRBV29-1 with TRBJ1-2, with a weak D call TRBD1 (6 bases). This CDR3 comprises 14 residues. Germline CDR1 is SQVTM and CDR2 is ANQGSEA. Trimming left V 3 bases short and J 5 bases short, with 16 bases between. CDR3 bases: TGCAGCGTTGAGTCGTGGGGGCAGAAGTATGGCTACACCTTC. This encodes CSVESWGQKYGYTF.

The chain couples TRBV7-8 to TRBJ2-7, with 10 bases aligning to TRBD2. Unmatched junction bases numbered 6, after V lost 4 bases and J lost 3 bases. Germline CDR1 and CDR2: SGHVS and FQNEAQ. This CDR3 is built from 15 residues. CDR3 sequence reads: CASSSLAGEVYEQYF. CDR3 sequence (DNA): TGTGCCAGCAGCTCCCTAGCGGGAGAGGTCTACGAGCAGTACTTC.

This clonotype was observed at least ten times. The V gene is TRBV4-1, the J gene TRBJ2-6; no reliable D call. Germline V gives CDR1 MGHRA, CDR2 YSYEKL. V lost 1 base and J 2 bases, leaving 21 bases between the germline ends. CDR3 length: 20 amino acids. The DNA of the CDR3 is TGCGCCAGCAGCCAAGTGGGGTCCGAGACGAGGCTGGCTGGGGCCAACGTCCTGACTTTC. Translation gives CASSQVGSETRLAGANVLTF.

The sample holds a few counts of this clonotype. The chain combines TRBV4-2 with TRBJ1-6; tentative D call: TRBD1 (6 bases). With 5 bases removed from V and 7 bases from J, the gap between germline ends came to 15 bases. Germline V gives CDR1 LGHNA, CDR2 YNFKEQ. The CDR3 has 15 amino acids. CDR3 amino acids: CASSEGDIRNSPLHF. In DNA, the CDR3 is TGTGCCAGCAGCGAAGGGGACATACGAAATTCACCCCTCCACTTT.

V usage is TRBV7-6 and J usage is TRBJ2-2; TRBD1 is a possible D gene (5 bases). Deletions cut 6 bases from V and 2 bases from J, with 19 bases between. This CDR3 spans 17 amino acids. Germline V gene data show CDR1 as SGHVS and CDR2 as FNYEAQ. This CDR3 is CASSYNRPQANTGELFF. As DNA, the CDR3 is TGTGCCAGCAGTTACAACAGGCCCCAGGCCAACACCGGGGAGCTGTTTTTT.

This clonotype was counted a few times. J is TRBJ2-1 and V is TRBV3-1; 11 bases are shared with TRBD2. The germline CDR1 and CDR2 sequences are LGHDT and YNNKEL (reference sequence). The CDR3 extends over 18 amino acids. The V segment lost 4 bases and the J segment 1 base; nucleotides outside the gene matches: 9. The chain's CDR3 is CASSPPPLAGGSYNEQFF. CDR3 nucleotide sequence: TGTGCCAGCAGCCCCCCTCCCCTAGCGGGAGGTTCCTACAATGAGCAGTTCTTC.

This clonotype was observed a handful of times. The V call is TRBV6-1, the J call TRBJ2-5, with 10 bases fitting TRBD2. With V trimmed by 6 bases and J by 6 bases, 10 bases remained unmatched. Per the germline V gene, CDR1 is MNHNS and CDR2 is SASEGT. There are 15 residues in the CDR3. CDR3 sequence reads: CASSPGLASGKTQYF. CDR3 nucleotides: TGTGCCAGCAGCCCGGGACTAGCGTCTGGAAAGACCCAGTACTTC.

The chain carries TRBV7-9 and TRBJ2-5, with 9 positions matching TRBD1. There are 15 residues in the CDR3. After removal of 2 bases from V and 5 bases from J, the junction contained 6 bases not matched to a gene. Germline V CDR1 and CDR2: SEHNR, FQNEAQ (reference sequence). CDR3 DNA sequence: TGTGCCAGCAGCTTAACCTACAGGGGGCCGGAGACCCAGTACTTC. Translating it yields CASSLTYRGPETQYF.

The rearrangement links TRBV29-1 to TRBJ2-1; TRBD2 is a possible D gene (7 bases). The V end lost 0 bases, the J end lost 6 bases, and 15 bases lay between the germline ends. CDR3 length: 15 amino acids. Germline V gene lookup returns CDR1 SQVTM and CDR2 ANQGSEA. This CDR3 reads CSVEERGGRVNEQFF. CDR3 DNA sequence: TGCAGCGTTGAAGAAAGGGGGGGGAGGGTCAATGAGCAGTTCTTC.

This clonotype was recorded at least ten times. This chain uses TRBV20-1 with TRBJ2-7; D remains unclear. The CDR3 contains 13 residues. V gave up 0 bases and J gave up 0 bases, with 6 bases separating them. Germline-derived CDR1 and CDR2 are DFQATT and SNEGSKA (reference sequence). DNA for the CDR3: TGCAGTGCTAGAGATTCCCGCTCCTACGAGCAGTACTTC. The encoded protein is CSARDSRSYEQYF.

This clonotype was seen repeatedly, ten times or more. V gene TRBV7-9 combines with J gene TRBJ2-5, with a tentative D call TRBD2 (6 bases). The length of the CDR3 is 14 residues. Germline CDR1 and CDR2: SEHNR and FQNEAQ (reference sequence). With 7 bases removed from V and 6 bases from J, the gap between germline ends came to 18 bases. Here the CDR3 DNA reads TGTGCCAGCACCCCACCGGGAGACCAGAAGACCCAGTACTTC. Protein sequence: CASTPPGDQKTQYF.

This clonotype showed up many times. The chain has TRBV29-1 and TRBJ2-3; TRBD2 aligns across 10 bases. Germline lookup yields CDR1 SQVTM and CDR2 ANQGSEA. The CDR3 contains 14 residues. Germline trimming cut 3 bases from V and 5 bases from J; bases unmatched to any gene: 5. CDR3 DNA: TGCAGCGTTGAGACTAGCGGGCCGAGAGATACGCAGTATTTT. Its translation: CSVETSGPRDTQYF.

This clonotype was found a few times. V gene TRBV11-2 combines with J gene TRBJ2-2; tentatively, D is TRBD1 (6 bases). In germline, CDR1 is SGHAT, CDR2 FQNNGV. The CDR3 has 15 residues. With 6 bases removed from V and 4 bases from J, the gap between germline ends came to 15 bases. The CDR3 sequence is CASRHSFRGTGELFF. As DNA, the CDR3 is TGTGCCAGCAGACACAGCTTCAGGGGCACCGGGGAGCTGTTTTTT.

V usage is TRBV5-1 and J usage is TRBJ1-6, with D uncertain. This CDR3 is built from 14 residues. The V end was cut by 0 bases, the J end by 7 bases, with 8 bases between. From germline, CDR1 is SGHRS and CDR2 YFSETQ. The CDR3 DNA is TGCGCCAGCAGCTTGGCCCCACAGAATTCACCCCTCCACTTT. Its protein product is CASSLAPQNSPLHF.

This clonotype was observed a few times. The chain has TRBV20-1 and TRBJ2-7, with 12 bases lining up with TRBD2. Germline CDR1 and CDR2: DFQATT and SNEGSKA (reference sequence). CDR3 length: 13 amino acids. CDR3 in amino acids: CSKTSGSSYEQYF. In nucleotides, the CDR3 is TGCAGCAAGACTAGCGGGAGCTCCTACGAGCAGTACTTC.

This clonotype was seen only a few times. One end of the junction does not line up with germline, which may come from a read error. The J gene is TRBJ2-1, the V gene TRBV24-1; 7 bases align to TRBD2. Germline V gives CDR1 KGHDR, CDR2 SFDVKD. CDR3 length: 16 residues. The DNA for the CDR3 is TGTGTCACCAGTGATAAAACTAGCGCTTCCTACAATGAGCAGTTCTTC. It encodes CVTSDKTSASYNEQFF.

This clonotype was seen more than once but under ten times. The rearrangement joins TRBV4-2 to TRBJ1-5; no clear D. Germline V gene lookup returns CDR1 LGHNA and CDR2 YNFKEQ. The CDR3 runs 16 residues. V was shortened by 1 base and J by 0 bases, with 10 bases between the two germline ends. As DNA, the CDR3 is TGTGCCAGCAGCCAAGTAATCGGGGATAGCAATCAGCCCCAGCATTTT. This sequence encodes CASSQVIGDSNQPQHF.

There are a few counts of this clonotype. The rearrangement links TRBV5-1 to TRBJ1-5; 9 nucleotides align to TRBD1. The CDR3 is 18 residues long. CDR1 is SGHRS, CDR2 YFSETQ, per germline. The junction had 10 bases not matched to a gene; V was cut back by 0 bases and J by 3 bases. CDR3 sequence: CASSLGPGTGLPNQPQHF. The CDR3 region has the DNA TGCGCCAGCAGCTTGGGGCCAGGGACAGGGCTCCCCAATCAGCCCCAGCATTTT. Complete variable domain (other parts from reference TRBV5-1 and TRBJ1-5): KAGVTQTPRYLIKTRGQQVTLSCSPISGHRSVSWYQQTPGQGLQFLFEYFSETQRNKGNFPGRFSGRQFSNSRSEMNVSTLELGDSALYLCASSLGPGTGLPNQPQHFGDGTRLSIL.

This clonotype has at least ten counts. The CDR3 DNA reads TGCAGCGTTACCGACCTGACCTACGAGCAGTACTTC. It yields the protein CSVTDLTYEQYF. The rearrangement links TRBV29-1 to TRBJ2-7; D not certain. The CDR3 sequence is 12 residues long. Trimming took 5 bases from V and 2 from J, leaving 10 bases between them. Per germline, CDR1 SQVTM and CDR2 ANQGSEA.